These 9 T cell receptor beta chains originate from one sample sequenced in a study of CD8+CD57+ T cells in acquired aplastic anemia. According to the study, genomic DNA was the template for TCR beta VDJ and CDR3 profiling. TCRdb independently ran MiXCR on the reads; one entry per CDR3 protein. The table shows roughly 170,000 distinct CDR3 sequences, with about 50% occurring only once. Individuals selected for sequencing had exhibited CD8+CD57+ cell expansion on flow cytometry. Material: sorted CD4+, CD8+, or CD8+CD57+ T cells (not recorded which) from PBMCs. The receptors derive from a human donor with aplastic anemia.

Turning to this clonotype: Given a much more abundant clone one base away, this may be a read error. The V call is TRBV5-1, the J call TRBJ2-1; D might be TRBD1 or TRBD2, each matching 5 bases. The germline V gene has CDR1 SGHRS and CDR2 YFSETQ. This CDR3 has 16 residues. CDR3 sequence (DNA): TGCGCCAGCAGCTTGCCCCAGGGCGGAGGACCCAATGAGCAGTCCTTC. Translated: CASSLPQGGGPNEQSF.

Ten or more counts support this clonotype. The CDR3 region has the DNA TGTGCCAGCAGCCACCACGGGGACGACAATGAGCAGTTCTTC. This gives the protein CASSHHGDDNEQFF. The chain recombines TRBV4-2 with TRBJ2-1, with D perhaps matching TRBD1 or TRBD2 (5 bases each). CDR3 length equals 14 residues. The V end lost 3 bases, the J end lost 5 bases, and 11 bases lay between the germline ends. The germline gives CDR1 LGHNA, CDR2 YNFKEQ.

The chain recombines TRBV2 with TRBJ2-2; possibly TRBD2 for D (5 bases). V was trimmed by 3 bases and J by 8 bases, leaving 10 bases between them. Germline CDR1 is SNHLY and CDR2 is FYNNEI. This CDR3 has 13 amino acids. CDR3 protein: CASSEVGAGELFF. Here the CDR3 DNA reads TGTGCCAGCAGTGAGGTGGGAGCGGGGGAGCTGTTTTTT. Based on the CDR3 plus reference TRBV2 and TRBJ2-2, the full variable domain is EPEVTQTPSHQVTQMGQEVILRCVPISNHLYFYWYRQILGQKVEFLVSFYNNEISEKSEIFDDQFSVERPDGSNFTLKIRSTKLEDSAMYFCASSEVGAGELFFGEGSRLTVL.

The chain is built from TRBV10-3 and TRBJ1-3, with TRBD1 matching over 10 bases. The CDR3 contains 17 residues. The V gene's germline CDR1 is ENHRY and CDR2 SYGVKD. V shed 4 bases, J shed 3 bases, and the junction held 9 bases outside the gene matches. This CDR3 is CAISGQGAEKFGNTIYF. The CDR3 DNA reads as TGTGCCATCAGTGGACAGGGGGCTGAGAAATTTGGAAACACCATATATTTT.

This chain connects TRBV19 to TRBJ2-7; weak D call: TRBD2 (6 bases). CDR3 length: 14 residues. Germline CDR1 LNHDA, CDR2 SQIVND (reference sequence). Trimming took 3 bases from V and 3 from J, leaving 12 bases between them. CDR3 protein: CASSMGREIYEQYF. The CDR3, as DNA: TGTGCCAGTAGTATGGGCCGGGAGATCTACGAGCAGTACTTC.

Ten or more counts support this clonotype. This sequence joins TRBV19 and TRBJ1-4, with D tentatively TRBD1 (6 bases). The CDR3 consists of 14 residues. Germline CDR1 is LNHDA and CDR2 is SQIVND (reference sequence). V lost 6 bases and J 13 bases, leaving 21 bases between the germline ends. The CDR3, as DNA: TGTGCCAGTAGGCGACAGGACCTCGGGAAGGGACTGTTTTTT. Translating gives CASRRQDLGKGLFF.

The chain combines TRBV20-1 with TRBJ2-3, with D possibly TRBD2 on 6 matching bases. Germline V CDR1 and CDR2: DFQATT, SNEGSKA (reference sequence). The CDR3 extends over 15 amino acids. The ends were cut back, 5 bases at V and 2 bases at J, with 17 bases in the middle. CDR3 sequence: CSAVRGSGITDTQYF. The CDR3 coding sequence is TGCAGTGCTGTGCGGGGTAGCGGAATCACAGATACGCAGTATTTT.

The V gene is TRBV20-1, the J gene TRBJ2-3, with 9 bases aligning to TRBD2. The CDR3 is 15 amino acids. V trimming: 3 bases; J trimming: 2 bases; junction bases outside the gene matches: 6. The germline CDR1 and CDR2 sequences are DFQATT and SNEGSKA (reference sequence). CDR3 region: CSASLVAGVTDTQYF. The CDR3 DNA reads TGCAGTGCTAGCTTGGTAGCGGGGGTCACAGATACGCAGTATTTT.

The V gene is TRBV7-9, the J gene TRBJ2-7; D may match TRBD1 or TRBD2 (5 bases each). The V end lost 3 bases, the J end lost 3 bases, and 9 bases lay between the germline ends. Germline V CDR1 and CDR2: SEHNR, FQNEAQ (reference sequence). This CDR3 is built from 13 residues. CDR3 sequence: CASSFGTNYEQYF. For the CDR3, the DNA is TGTGCCAGCAGCTTCGGGACGAACTACGAGCAGTACTTC. Looking up the rest from reference TRBV7-9 and TRBJ2-7 gives the full variable domain: DTGVSQNPRHKITKRGQNVTFRCDPISEHNRLYWYRQTLGQGPEFLTYFQNEAQLEKSRLLSDRFSAERPKGSFSTLEIQRTEQGDSAMYLCASSFGTNYEQYFGPGTRLTVT.